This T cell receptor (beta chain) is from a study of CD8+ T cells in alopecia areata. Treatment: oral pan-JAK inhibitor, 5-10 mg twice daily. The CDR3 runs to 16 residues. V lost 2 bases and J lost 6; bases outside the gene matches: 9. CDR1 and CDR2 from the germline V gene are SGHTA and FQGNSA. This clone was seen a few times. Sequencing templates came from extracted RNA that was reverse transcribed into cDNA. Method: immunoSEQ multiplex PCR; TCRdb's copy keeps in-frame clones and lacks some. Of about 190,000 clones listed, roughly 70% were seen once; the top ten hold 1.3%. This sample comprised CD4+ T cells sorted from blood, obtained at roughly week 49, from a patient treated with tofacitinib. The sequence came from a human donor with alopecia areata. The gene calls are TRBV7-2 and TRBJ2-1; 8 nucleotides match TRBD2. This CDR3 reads CASSLPLWTSLNEQFF. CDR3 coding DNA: TGTGCCAGCAGCTTACCATTATGGACTAGCCTCAATGAGCAGTTCTTC.